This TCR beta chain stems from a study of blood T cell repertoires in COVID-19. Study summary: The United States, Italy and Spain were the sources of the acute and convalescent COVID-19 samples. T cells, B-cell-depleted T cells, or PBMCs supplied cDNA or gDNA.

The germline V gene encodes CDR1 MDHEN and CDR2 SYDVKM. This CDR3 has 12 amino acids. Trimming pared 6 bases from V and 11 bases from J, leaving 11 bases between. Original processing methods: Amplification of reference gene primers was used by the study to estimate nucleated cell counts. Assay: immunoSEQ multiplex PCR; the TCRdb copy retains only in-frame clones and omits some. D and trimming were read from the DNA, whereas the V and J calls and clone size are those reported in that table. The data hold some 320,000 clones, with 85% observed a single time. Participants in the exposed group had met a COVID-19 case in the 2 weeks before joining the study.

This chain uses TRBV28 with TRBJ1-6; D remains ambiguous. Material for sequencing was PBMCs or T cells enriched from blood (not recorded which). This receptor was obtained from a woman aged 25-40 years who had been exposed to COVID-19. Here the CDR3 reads CASRGFPAPLHF. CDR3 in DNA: TGTGCCAGCAGGGGCTTCCCGGCACCCCTCCACTTT.